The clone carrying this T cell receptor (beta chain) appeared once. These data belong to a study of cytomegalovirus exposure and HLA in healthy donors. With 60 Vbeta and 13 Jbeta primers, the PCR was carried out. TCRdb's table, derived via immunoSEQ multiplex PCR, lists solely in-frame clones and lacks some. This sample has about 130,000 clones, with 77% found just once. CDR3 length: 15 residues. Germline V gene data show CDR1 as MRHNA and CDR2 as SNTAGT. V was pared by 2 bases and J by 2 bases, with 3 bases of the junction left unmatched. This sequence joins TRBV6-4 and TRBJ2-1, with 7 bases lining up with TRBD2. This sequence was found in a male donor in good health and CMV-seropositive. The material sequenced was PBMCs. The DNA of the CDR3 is TGTGCCAGCAGTGACGGGCTAGCGGCCTACAATGAGCAGTTCTTC. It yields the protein CASSDGLAAYNEQFF.